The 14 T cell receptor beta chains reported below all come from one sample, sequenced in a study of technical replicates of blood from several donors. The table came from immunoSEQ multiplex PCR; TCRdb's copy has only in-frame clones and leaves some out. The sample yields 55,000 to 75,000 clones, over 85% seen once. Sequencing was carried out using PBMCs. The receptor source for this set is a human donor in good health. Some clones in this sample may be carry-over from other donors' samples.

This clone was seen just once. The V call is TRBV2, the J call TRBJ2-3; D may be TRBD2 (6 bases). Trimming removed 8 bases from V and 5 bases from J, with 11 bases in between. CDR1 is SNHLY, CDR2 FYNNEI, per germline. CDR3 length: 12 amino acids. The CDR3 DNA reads TGTGCCAGCGGGCCGCGGGGAGATACGCAGTATTTT. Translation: CASGPRGDTQYF.

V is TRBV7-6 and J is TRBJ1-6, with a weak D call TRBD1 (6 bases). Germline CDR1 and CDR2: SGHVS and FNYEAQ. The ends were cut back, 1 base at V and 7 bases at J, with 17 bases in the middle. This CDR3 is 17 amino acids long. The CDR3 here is CASSLGIRGALNSPLHF. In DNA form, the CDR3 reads TGTGCCAGCAGCTTAGGTATCCGGGGGGCGCTAAATTCACCCCTCCACTTT.

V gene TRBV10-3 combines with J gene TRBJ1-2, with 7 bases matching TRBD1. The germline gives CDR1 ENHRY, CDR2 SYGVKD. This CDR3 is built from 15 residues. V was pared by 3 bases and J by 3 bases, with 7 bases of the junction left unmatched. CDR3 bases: TGTGCCATCAGTGACCTTACAGGGGACCACTATGGCTACACCTTC. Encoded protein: CAISDLTGDHYGYTF.

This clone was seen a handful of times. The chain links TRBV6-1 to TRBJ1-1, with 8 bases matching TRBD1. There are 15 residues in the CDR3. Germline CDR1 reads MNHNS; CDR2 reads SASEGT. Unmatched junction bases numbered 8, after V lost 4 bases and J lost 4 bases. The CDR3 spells CASSGQGARGTEAFF. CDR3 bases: TGTGCCAGCAGTGGGCAGGGGGCTCGGGGCACTGAAGCTTTCTTT.

DNA for the CDR3: TGTGCCAGCAGTTCCCGGGGGGGTGAAAAACTGTTTTTT. Translated: CASSSRGGEKLFF. This chain links TRBV27 with TRBJ1-4, with TRBD1 as a possible D gene (5 bases). Trimming cost V 4 bases and J 7 bases, with 10 bases left between them. CDR1 and CDR2 (germline): MNHEY, SMNVEV (reference sequence). This CDR3 has 13 amino acids.

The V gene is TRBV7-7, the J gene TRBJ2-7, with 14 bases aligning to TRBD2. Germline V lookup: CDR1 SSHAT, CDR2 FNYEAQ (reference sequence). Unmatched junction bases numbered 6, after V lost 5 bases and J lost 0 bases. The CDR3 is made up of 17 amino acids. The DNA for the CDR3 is TGTGCCAGCAGCCCGGGACTAGCGGGAGCAACCTCCTACGAGCAGTACTTC. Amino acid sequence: CASSPGLAGATSYEQYF.

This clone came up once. The CDR3 nucleotides are TGTGCCAGCAGCGGTAGCGGGAGCACAGATACGCAGTATTTT. Residues: CASSGSGSTDTQYF. The V and J genes are TRBV9 and TRBJ2-3; TRBD2 matches at 7 bases. V lost 3 bases and J lost 0; bases outside the gene matches: 1. This CDR3 is built from 14 residues. Looked up from germline, CDR1 is SGDLS and CDR2 is YYNGEE.

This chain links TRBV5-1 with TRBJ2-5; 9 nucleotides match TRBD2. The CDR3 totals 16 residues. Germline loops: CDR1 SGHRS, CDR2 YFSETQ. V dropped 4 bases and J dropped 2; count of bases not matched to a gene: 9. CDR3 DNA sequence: TGCGCCAGCAGCGGGGGGACTAGCTCACGGCAAGAGACCCAGTACTTC. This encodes CASSGGTSSRQETQYF.

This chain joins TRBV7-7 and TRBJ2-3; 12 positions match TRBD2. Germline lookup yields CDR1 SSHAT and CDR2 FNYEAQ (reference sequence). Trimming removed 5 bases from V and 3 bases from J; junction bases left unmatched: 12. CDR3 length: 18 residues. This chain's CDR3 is CASSKTSGRAKKTDTQYF. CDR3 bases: TGTGCCAGCAGCAAGACTAGCGGGAGAGCCAAAAAAACAGATACGCAGTATTTT.

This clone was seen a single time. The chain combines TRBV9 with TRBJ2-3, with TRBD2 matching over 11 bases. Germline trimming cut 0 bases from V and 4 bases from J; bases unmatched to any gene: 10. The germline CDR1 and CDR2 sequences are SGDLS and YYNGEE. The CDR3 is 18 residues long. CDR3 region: CASSVGVAGGPMADTQYF. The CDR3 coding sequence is TGTGCCAGCAGCGTAGGGGTAGCGGGGGGGCCGATGGCAGATACGCAGTATTTT.

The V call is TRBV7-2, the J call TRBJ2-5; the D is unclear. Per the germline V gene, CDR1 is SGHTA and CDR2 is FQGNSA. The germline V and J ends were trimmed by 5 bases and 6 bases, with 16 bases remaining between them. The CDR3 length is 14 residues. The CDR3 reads CASSLLGGEKTQYF. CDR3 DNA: TGTGCCAGCAGCCTGCTAGGCGGCGAGAAGACCCAGTACTTC.

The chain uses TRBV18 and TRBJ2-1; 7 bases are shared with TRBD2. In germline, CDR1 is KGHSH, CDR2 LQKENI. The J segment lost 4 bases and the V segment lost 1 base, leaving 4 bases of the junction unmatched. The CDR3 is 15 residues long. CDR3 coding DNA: TGTGCCAGCTCACCACGAACTAGCGCGTACAATGAGCAGTTCTTC. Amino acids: CASSPRTSAYNEQFF.

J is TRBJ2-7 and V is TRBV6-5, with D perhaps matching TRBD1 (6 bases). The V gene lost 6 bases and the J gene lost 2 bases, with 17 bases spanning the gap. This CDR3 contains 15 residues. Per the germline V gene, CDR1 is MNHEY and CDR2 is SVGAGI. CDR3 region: CASRLGFDRTYEQYF. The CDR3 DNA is TGTGCCAGCAGGTTGGGATTCGACAGGACCTACGAGCAGTACTTC.

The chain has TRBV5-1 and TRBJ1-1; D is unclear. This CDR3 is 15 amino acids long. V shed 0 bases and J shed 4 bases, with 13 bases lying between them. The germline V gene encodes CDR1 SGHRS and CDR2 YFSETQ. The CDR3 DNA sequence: TGCGCCAGCAGCTTGGGGCACGCATCTAGCACTGAAGCTTTCTTT. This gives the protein CASSLGHASSTEAFF.